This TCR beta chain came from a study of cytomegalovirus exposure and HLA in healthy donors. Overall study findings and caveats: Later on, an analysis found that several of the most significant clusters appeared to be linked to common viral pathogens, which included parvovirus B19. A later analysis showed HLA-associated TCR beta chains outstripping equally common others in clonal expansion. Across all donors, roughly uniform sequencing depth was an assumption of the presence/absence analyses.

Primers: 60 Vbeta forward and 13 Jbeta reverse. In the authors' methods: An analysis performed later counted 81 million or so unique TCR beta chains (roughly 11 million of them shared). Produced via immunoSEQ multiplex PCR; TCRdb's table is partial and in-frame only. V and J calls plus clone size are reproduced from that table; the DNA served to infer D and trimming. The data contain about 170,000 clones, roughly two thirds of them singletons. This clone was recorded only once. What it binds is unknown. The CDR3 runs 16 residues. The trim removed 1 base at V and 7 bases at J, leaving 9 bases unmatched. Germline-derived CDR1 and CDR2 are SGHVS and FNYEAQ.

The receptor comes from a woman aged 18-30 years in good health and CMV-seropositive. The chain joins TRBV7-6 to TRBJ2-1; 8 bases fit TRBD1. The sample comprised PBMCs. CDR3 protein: CASSLGQGRTTNEQFF. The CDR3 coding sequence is TGTGCCAGCAGCTTAGGACAGGGGAGAACAACGAATGAGCAGTTCTTC.